Following are 10 T cell receptor beta chains from one sample sequenced in a study of blood T cell repertoires in COVID-19. The table came from immunoSEQ multiplex PCR; TCRdb's copy has only in-frame clones and leaves some out. The repertoire holds roughly 200,000 clones, with about 83% as singletons. Sequenced sample: PBMCs or T cells enriched from blood (not recorded which). Receptor source: a man between 35 and 55 years old with acute COVID-19.

The chain links TRBV5-1 to TRBJ1-2; D is perhaps TRBD1 (6 bases). CDR1 is SGHRS and CDR2 is YFSETQ in the germline V gene. V lost 4 bases, J lost 4 bases, and 23 bases lay in between. The CDR3 covers 17 residues. In DNA form, the CDR3 reads TGCGCCAGCAGCCCCCTTGTGACAGGCGCACGTTCCTATGGCTACACCTTC. This sequence encodes CASSPLVTGARSYGYTF.

V is TRBV14 and J is TRBJ2-1; tentatively, D is TRBD2 (5 bases). Germline V gives CDR1 SGHDN, CDR2 FVKESK. CDR3 length: 16 residues. Trimming took off 1 base at V and 1 base at J, with 11 bases between the two ends. Here the CDR3 reads CASSQGERWSYNEQFF. As DNA, the CDR3 is TGTGCCAGCAGCCAAGGTGAGCGGTGGTCCTACAATGAGCAGTTCTTC.

This chain connects TRBV7-4 to TRBJ2-1; 13 bases fit TRBD2. The germline V gene has CDR1 SGHVT and CDR2 SQSDAQ. The CDR3 sequence is 17 residues long. J lost 0 bases, V lost 4 bases, and 3 bases had no gene match. CDR3 protein: CASSSWTSGSSYNEQFF. The CDR3 coding sequence is TGTGCCAGCAGCTCGTGGACTAGCGGGAGCTCCTACAATGAGCAGTTCTTC.

The V call is TRBV29-1, the J call TRBJ2-7; 11 bases match TRBD2. This CDR3 has 15 amino acids. The V gene end was trimmed by 0 bases and the J gene end by 5 bases; junction bases not matched to a gene: 6. Germline V gene data show CDR1 as SQVTM and CDR2 as ANQGSEA. CDR3 sequence: CSVEDGRLAGNEQYF. The CDR3 bases are TGCAGCGTTGAAGATGGGCGACTAGCGGGGAACGAGCAGTACTTC.

The chain joins TRBV11-2 to TRBJ1-1; D unclear. The CDR3 has 15 amino acids. Germline V gene lookup returns CDR1 SGHAT and CDR2 FQNNGV. V lost 4 bases to trimming and J lost 5 bases, with 17 bases between them. Here the CDR3 DNA reads TGTGCCAGCAGCTACCAACTCTTTCGGGGAACTGAAGCTTTCTTT. Encoded protein: CASSYQLFRGTEAFF.

This clone was observed many times. The chain joins TRBV4-3 to TRBJ2-7; 10 bases are a match to TRBD1. CDR3 length equals 18 residues. V was pared by 4 bases and J by 0 bases, with 12 bases of the junction left unmatched. Germline values: CDR1 LGHNA, CDR2 YSLEER. The CDR3 DNA sequence: TGCGCCAGCAGCCGCGATCCGACAGGGGGCAAGGGCTCCTACGAGCAGTACTTC. As protein: CASSRDPTGGKGSYEQYF.

The V gene is TRBV13, the J gene TRBJ2-7, with TRBD2 matching 9 bases. After removal of 2 bases from V and 4 bases from J, the junction contained 12 bases not matched to a gene. Germline lookup yields CDR1 PRHDT and CDR2 FYEKMQ (reference sequence). There are 17 residues in the CDR3. CDR3 bases: TGTGCCAGCAGCTTAACCTCAAGGCTAGCGGGGACTTACGAGCAGTACTTC. Amino acids: CASSLTSRLAGTYEQYF.

The genes are TRBV10-2 and TRBJ2-2, with 13 nucleotides matching TRBD2. The CDR3 sequence is 16 residues long. Germline V gene sequence: CDR1 WSHSY, CDR2 SAAADI. The V and J ends lost 6 bases and 6 bases, in that order; junction bases with no gene match: 7. CDR3 protein: CASRGLAGEISGELFF. DNA of the CDR3: TGCGCCAGCAGAGGACTAGCGGGAGAAATTTCCGGGGAGCTGTTTTTT.

The genes are TRBV24-1 and TRBJ2-3, with 16 bases that match TRBD2. V lost 3 bases to trimming and J lost 10 bases; unmatched junction nucleotides: 9. Germline CDR1 KGHDR, CDR2 SFDVKD. This CDR3 region has 17 residues. In DNA form, the CDR3 reads TGTGCCACCAGTGATCTCCCGACCGGGACTAGCGGGAGGGCGCAGTATTTT. It specifies CATSDLPTGTSGRAQYF.

The genes are TRBV4-1 and TRBJ2-2, with 9 bases fitting TRBD2. CDR1 is MGHRA, CDR2 YSYEKL, per germline. The CDR3 consists of 16 residues. V lost 5 bases to trimming and J lost 6 bases; unmatched junction nucleotides: 10. This chain's CDR3 is CASSSPGLANSGELFF. The CDR3 DNA reads TGCGCCAGCAGCTCTCCGGGACTAGCTAACTCCGGGGAGCTGTTTTTT.